This TCR beta chain was obtained from a study of blood T cell repertoires in COVID-19. About the study: The cDNA or gDNA used as material had been derived from T cells, B-cell-depleted T cells, or PBMCs.

The germline V gene encodes CDR1 SGHTA and CDR2 FQGNSA. The CDR3 covers 14 residues. Trimming removed 2 bases at V and 7 bases at J, with 9 bases between. Per the authors' pipeline: Amplification of reference gene primers was used by the study to estimate nucleated cell counts. Sequencing used immunoSEQ multiplex PCR; TCRdb keeps in-frame clones, though not all of them. V, J and clone size derive from that table, while D and trimming were established from the DNA sequence. The repertoire includes around 90,000 clones, approximately 80% of them detected once, and about 11% sits in the top ten. This chain links TRBV7-2 with TRBJ1-6; maybe TRBD1 (5 bases). The specimen sequenced was peripheral blood. This clonotype was sampled from a woman between 65 and 79 years old with active or convalescent COVID-19. The CDR3 sequence is CASSLQGRNSPLHF. For the CDR3, the DNA is TGTGCCAGCAGCTTACAGGGAAGGAATTCACCCCTCCACTTT.